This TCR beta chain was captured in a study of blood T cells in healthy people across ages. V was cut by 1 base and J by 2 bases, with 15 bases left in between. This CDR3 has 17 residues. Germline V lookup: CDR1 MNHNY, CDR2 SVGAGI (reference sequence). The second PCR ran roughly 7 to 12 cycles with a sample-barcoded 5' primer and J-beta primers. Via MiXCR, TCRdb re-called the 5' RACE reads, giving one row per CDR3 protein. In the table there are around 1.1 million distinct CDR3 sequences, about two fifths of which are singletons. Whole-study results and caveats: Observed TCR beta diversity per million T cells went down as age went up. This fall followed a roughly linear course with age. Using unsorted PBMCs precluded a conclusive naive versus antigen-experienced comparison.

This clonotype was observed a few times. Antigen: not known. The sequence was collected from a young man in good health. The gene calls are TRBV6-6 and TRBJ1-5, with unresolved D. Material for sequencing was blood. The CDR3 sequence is CASSYWVSPGGNQPQHF. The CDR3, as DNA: TGTGCCAGCAGTTACTGGGTGAGCCCAGGTGGCAATCAGCCCCAGCATTTT.